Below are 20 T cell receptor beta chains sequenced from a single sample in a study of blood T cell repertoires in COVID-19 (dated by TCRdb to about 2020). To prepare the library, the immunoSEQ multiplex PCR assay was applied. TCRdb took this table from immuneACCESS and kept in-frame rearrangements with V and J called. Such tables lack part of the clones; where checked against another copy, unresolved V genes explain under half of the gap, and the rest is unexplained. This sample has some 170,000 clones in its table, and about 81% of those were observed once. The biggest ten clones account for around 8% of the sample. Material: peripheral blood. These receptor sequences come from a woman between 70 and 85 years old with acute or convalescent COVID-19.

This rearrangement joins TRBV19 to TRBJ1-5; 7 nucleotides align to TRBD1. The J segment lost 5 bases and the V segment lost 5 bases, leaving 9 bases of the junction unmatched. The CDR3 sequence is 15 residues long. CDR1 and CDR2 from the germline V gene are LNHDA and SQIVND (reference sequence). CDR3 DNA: TGTGCCAGTAGTGGGAGACAGGGAATGTATCAGCCCCAGCATTTT. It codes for CASSGRQGMYQPQHF.

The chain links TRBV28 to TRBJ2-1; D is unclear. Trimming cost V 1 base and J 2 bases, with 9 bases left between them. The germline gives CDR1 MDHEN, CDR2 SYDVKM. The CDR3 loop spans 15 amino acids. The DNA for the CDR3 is TGTGCCAGCAGTTTATTTGTTTTCGCCTACAATGAGCAGTTCTTC. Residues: CASSLFVFAYNEQFF.

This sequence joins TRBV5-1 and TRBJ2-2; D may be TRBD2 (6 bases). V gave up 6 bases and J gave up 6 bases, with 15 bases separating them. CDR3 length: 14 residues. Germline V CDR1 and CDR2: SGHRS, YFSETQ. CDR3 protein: CASTVGGRAGELFF. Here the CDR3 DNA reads TGCGCCAGCACCGTCGGGGGAAGGGCCGGGGAGCTGTTTTTT.

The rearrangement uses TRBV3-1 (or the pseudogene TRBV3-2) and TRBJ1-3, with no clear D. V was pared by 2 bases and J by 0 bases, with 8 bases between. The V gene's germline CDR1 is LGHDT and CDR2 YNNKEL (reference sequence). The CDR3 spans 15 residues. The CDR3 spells CASSQQVSSGNTIYF. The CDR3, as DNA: TGTGCCAGCAGCCAACAGGTTAGCTCTGGAAACACCATATATTTT.

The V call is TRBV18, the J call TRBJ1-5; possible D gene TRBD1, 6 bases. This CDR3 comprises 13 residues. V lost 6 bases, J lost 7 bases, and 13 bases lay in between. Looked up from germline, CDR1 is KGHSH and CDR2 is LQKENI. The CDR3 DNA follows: TGTGCCAGCTCCGGGACACGCGAACAGCCCCAGCATTTT. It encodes CASSGTREQPQHF.

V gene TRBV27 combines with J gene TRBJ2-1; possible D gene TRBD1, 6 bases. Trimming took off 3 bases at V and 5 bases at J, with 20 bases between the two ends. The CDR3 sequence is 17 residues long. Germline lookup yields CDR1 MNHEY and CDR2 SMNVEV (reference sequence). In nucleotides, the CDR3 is TGTGCCAGCAGTTTCCTAACAGGGCTCCGGGACCACAATGAGCAGTTCTTC. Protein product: CASSFLTGLRDHNEQFF.

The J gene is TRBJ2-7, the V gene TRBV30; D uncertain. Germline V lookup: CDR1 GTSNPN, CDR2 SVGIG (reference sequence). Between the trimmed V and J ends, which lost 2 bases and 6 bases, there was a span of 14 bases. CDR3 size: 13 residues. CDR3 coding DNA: TGTGCCTGGAGTCAATGGGCGAACGCCGAGCAGTACTTC. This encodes CAWSQWANAEQYF. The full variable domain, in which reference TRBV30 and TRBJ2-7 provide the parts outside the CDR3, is SQTIHQWPATLVQPVGSPLSLECTVEGTSNPNLYWYRQAAGRGLQLLFYSVGIGQISSEVPQNLSASRPQDRQFILSSKKLLLSDSGFYLCAWSQWANAEQYFGPGTRLTVT.

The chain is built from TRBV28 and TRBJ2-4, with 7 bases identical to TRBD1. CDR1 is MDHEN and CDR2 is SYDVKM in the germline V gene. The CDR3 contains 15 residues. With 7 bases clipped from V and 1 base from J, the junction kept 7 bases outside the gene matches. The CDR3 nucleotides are TGTGCCAGCATCGATCCCAGGGGGGCCAAAAACATTCAGTACTTC. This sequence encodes CASIDPRGAKNIQYF.

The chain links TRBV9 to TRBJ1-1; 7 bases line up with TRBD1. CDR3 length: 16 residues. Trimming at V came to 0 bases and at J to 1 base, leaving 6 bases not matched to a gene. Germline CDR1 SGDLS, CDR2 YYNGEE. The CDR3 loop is CASSVGLGQANTEAFF. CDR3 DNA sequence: TGTGCCAGCAGCGTAGGGCTAGGACAGGCGAACACTGAAGCTTTCTTT.

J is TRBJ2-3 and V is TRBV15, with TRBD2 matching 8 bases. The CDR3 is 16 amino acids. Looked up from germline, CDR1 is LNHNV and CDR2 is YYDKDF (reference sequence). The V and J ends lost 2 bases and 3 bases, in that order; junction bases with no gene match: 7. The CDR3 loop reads CATSRSERGRTDTQYF. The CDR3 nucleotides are TGTGCCACCAGCAGATCCGAGCGGGGGAGGACAGATACGCAGTATTTT.

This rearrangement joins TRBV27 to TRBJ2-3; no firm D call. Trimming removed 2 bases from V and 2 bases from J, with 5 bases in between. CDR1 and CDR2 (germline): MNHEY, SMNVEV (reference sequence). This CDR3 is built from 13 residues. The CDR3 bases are TGTGCCAGCAGTTTACAGGTCACAGATACGCAGTATTTT. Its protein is CASSLQVTDTQYF.

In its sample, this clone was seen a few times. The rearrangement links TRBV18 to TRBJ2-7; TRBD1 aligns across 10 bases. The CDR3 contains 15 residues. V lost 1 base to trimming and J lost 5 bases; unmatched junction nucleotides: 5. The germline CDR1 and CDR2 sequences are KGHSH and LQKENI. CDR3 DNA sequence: TGTGCCAGCTCACCACTGGGGACAGGGGACAACGAGCAGTACTTC. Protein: CASSPLGTGDNEQYF.

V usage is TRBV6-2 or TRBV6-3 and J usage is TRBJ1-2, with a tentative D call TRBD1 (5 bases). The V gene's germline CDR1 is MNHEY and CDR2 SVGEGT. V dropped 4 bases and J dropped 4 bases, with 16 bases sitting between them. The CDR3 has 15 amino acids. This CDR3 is CASSSLEGRFYGYTF. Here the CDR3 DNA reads TGTGCCAGCAGTTCCCTCGAGGGGAGGTTCTATGGCTACACCTTC.

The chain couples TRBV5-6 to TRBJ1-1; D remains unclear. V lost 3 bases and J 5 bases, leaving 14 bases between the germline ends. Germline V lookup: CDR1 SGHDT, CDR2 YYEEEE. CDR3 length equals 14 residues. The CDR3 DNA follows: TGTGCCAGCAGCTACCCGGGAACACTAACTGAAGCTTTCTTT. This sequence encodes CASSYPGTLTEAFF.

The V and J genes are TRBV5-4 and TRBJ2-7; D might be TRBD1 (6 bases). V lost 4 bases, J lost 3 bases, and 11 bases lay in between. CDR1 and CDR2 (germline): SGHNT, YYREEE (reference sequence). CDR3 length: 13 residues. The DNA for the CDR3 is TGTGCCAGCAGCCAAGACAGGCTCTACGAGCAGTACTTC. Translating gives CASSQDRLYEQYF.

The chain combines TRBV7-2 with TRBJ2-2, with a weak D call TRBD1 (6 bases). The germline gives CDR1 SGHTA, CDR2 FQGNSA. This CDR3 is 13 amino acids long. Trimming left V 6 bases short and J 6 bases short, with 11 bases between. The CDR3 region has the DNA TGTGCCAGCAGATTACAGGGATCCGGGGAGCTGTTTTTT. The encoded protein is CASRLQGSGELFF.

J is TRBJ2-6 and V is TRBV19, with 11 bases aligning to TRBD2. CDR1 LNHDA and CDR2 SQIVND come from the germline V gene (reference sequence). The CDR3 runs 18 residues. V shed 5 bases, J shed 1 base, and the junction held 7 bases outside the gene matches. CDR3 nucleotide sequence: TGTGCCAGTAGTTCTGGGCTAGCGGGGGGTTCTGGGGCCAACGTCCTGACTTTC. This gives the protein CASSSGLAGGSGANVLTF.

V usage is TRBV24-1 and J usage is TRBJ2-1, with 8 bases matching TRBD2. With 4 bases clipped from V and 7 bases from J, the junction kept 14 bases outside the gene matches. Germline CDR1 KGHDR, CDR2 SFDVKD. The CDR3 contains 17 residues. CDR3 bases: TGTGCCACCAGTGACCGCTCCGGGACTAGAAGCAGGAATGAGCAGTTCTTC. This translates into CATSDRSGTRSRNEQFF.

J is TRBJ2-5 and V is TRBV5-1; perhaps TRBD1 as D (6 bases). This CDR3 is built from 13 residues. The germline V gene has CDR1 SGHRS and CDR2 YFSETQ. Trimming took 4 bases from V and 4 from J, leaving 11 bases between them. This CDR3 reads CASSDRYAETQYF. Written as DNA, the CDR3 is TGCGCCAGCAGCGACAGGTATGCAGAGACCCAGTACTTC.

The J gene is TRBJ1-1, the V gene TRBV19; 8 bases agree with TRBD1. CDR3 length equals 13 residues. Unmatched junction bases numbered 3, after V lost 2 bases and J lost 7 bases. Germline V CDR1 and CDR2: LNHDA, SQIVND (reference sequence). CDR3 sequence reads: CASSIQGANEAFF. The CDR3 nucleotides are TGTGCCAGTAGTATACAGGGGGCGAATGAAGCTTTCTTT.